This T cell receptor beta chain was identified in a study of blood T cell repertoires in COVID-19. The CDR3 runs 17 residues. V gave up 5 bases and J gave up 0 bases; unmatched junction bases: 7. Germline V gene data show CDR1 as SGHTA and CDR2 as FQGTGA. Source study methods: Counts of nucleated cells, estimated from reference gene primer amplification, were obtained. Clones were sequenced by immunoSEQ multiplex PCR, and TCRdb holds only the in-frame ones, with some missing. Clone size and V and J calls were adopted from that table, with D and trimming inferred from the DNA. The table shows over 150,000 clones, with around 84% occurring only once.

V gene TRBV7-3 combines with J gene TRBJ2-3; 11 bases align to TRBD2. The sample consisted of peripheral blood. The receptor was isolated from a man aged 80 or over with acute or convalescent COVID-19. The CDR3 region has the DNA TGTGCCAGCAGCCCGTTAGCGGGGGGGTACAGCACAGATACGCAGTATTTT. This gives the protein CASSPLAGGYSTDTQYF. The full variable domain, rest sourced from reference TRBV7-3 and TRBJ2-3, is GAGVSQTPSNKVTEKGKYVELRCDPISGHTALYWYRQSLGQGPEFLIYFQGTGAADDSGLPNDRFFAVRPEGSVSTLKIQRTERGDSAVYLCASSPLAGGYSTDTQYFGPGTRLTVL.